The 16 T cell receptor beta chains given below trace back to one sample, sequenced in a study of post-analysis software for immune sequencing data (dated by TCRdb to about 2015). What the study reported, not specific to this receptor: Patients showed significantly higher frequencies than controls for a few TRBV segments, among them TRBV5-6, TRBV5-1 and TRBV20-1.

The library was generated by PCR. This sample was sequenced with an Illumina HiSeq 2500. To reduce PCR and sequencing biases, unique molecular identifiers were incorporated into the TCR beta cDNA libraries. TCRdb's own reprocessing of the public reads used fastp at Q25 and MiXCR and kept productive beta chains. Identical CDR3 protein sequences are pooled into one entry, listed with their most common genes and DNA. Here the sample has roughly 570,000 distinct CDR3 sequences; roughly 34% occur a single time. Around 6.1% of the sample is taken by the ten largest. These receptors have no known antigen. Sequencing was done on a sample of blood. The receptor set was obtained from a girl aged 2-17 years with multiple sclerosis.

This clonotype was detected a few times. V gene TRBV5-1 combines with J gene TRBJ2-1, with D possibly matching TRBD2 (5 bases). Germline V gene lookup returns CDR1 SGHRS and CDR2 YFSETQ. The CDR3 covers 15 residues. Deletions cut 4 bases from V and 2 bases from J, with 13 bases between. CDR3 protein: CASSPREGTYNEQFF. The CDR3, as DNA: TGCGCCAGCAGCCCCCGGGAAGGGACCTACAATGAGCAGTTCTTC.

The V call is TRBV20-1, the J call TRBJ2-2; 10 nucleotides line up with TRBD2. The CDR3 spans 16 residues. Unmatched junction bases numbered 7, after V lost 0 bases and J lost 6 bases. The germline V gene encodes CDR1 DFQATT and CDR2 SNEGSKA (reference sequence). The CDR3 DNA is TGCAGTGCTAGAGATCCAGCGGGGGGGCCGGCCGGGGAGCTGTTTTTT. As protein: CSARDPAGGPAGELFF.

This clonotype has a handful of counts. The chain recombines TRBV9 with TRBJ2-1; TRBD2 aligns across 9 bases. The CDR3 has 17 residues. After removal of 2 bases from V and 0 bases from J, the junction contained 6 bases not matched to a gene. Germline V lookup: CDR1 SGDLS, CDR2 YYNGEE. This CDR3 reads CASSVSGGTSSYNEQFF. CDR3 sequence (DNA): TGTGCCAGCAGCGTGAGCGGGGGGACGAGCTCCTACAATGAGCAGTTCTTC. Filled out from reference TRBV9 and TRBJ2-1, the complete variable domain reads DSGVTQTPKHLITATGQRVTLRCSPRSGDLSVYWYQQSLDQGLQFLIQYYNGEERAKGNILERFSAQQFPDLHSELNLSSLELGDSALYFCASSVSGGTSSYNEQFFGPGTRLTVL.

This clonotype has a handful of counts. This chain joins TRBV7-9 and TRBJ1-2, with 9 bases aligning to TRBD1. The CDR3 runs to 12 residues. Trimming removed 11 bases from V and 7 bases from J; junction bases left unmatched: 8. Germline V gene lookup returns CDR1 SEHNR and CDR2 FQNEAQ (reference sequence). Here the CDR3 reads CAGIGTGFGYTF. The CDR3, as DNA: TGTGCCGGCATTGGGACAGGGTTTGGCTACACCTTC.

The CDR3 spells CSARLTGGAYGYTF. Here the CDR3 DNA reads TGCAGTGCTCGCCTGACAGGGGGCGCCTATGGCTACACCTTC. The genes are TRBV20-1 and TRBJ1-2, with 10 bases fitting TRBD1. Germline CDR1 reads DFQATT; CDR2 reads SNEGSKA (reference sequence). This CDR3 spans 14 amino acids. After removal of 5 bases from V and 4 bases from J, the junction contained 7 bases not matched to a gene.

On this clonotype: It may be a read error: a sequence one base away is much more abundant. CDR3 sequence reads: CAISESNGVPKDIQYF. The CDR3 nucleotides read TGTGCCATCAGTGAGTCGAATGGGGTCCCCAAAGACATTCAGTACTTC. The rearrangement joins TRBV10-3 to TRBJ2-4; D is unresolved. Looked up from germline, CDR1 is ENHRY and CDR2 is SYGVKD. This CDR3 region has 16 residues.

The chain couples TRBV5-1 to TRBJ2-3, with D tentatively TRBD1 (6 bases). Germline CDR1 is SGHRS and CDR2 is YFSETQ. The CDR3 consists of 18 residues. Trimming took 0 bases from V and 3 from J, leaving 20 bases between them. This chain's CDR3 is CASSLDPQGRLSTDTQYF. The CDR3 bases are TGCGCCAGCAGCTTGGACCCACAGGGACGTTTAAGTACAGATACGCAGTATTTT.

V and J are TRBV16 and TRBJ2-5, with unresolved D. CDR3 length: 16 residues. Trimming removed 5 bases from V and 7 bases from J, with 23 bases in between. CDR1 is KGHSY and CDR2 is FQNENV in the germline V gene. This CDR3 reads CASSYIDLGPRGTQYF. In DNA, the CDR3 is TGTGCCAGCAGCTACATTGACCTTGGGCCCAGAGGGACCCAGTACTTC.

The V and J genes are TRBV4-2 and TRBJ1-5; D not resolved. The CDR3 loop spans 13 amino acids. CDR1 and CDR2 from the germline V gene are LGHNA and YNFKEQ. V was shortened by 4 bases and J by 6 bases, with 10 bases between the two germline ends. The CDR3 loop reads CASSRQRSQPQHF. The DNA for the CDR3 is TGTGCCAGCAGCCGTCAGAGAAGTCAGCCCCAGCATTTT.

This chain connects TRBV4-2 to TRBJ2-2; D gene ambiguous. CDR1 and CDR2 from the germline V gene are LGHNA and YNFKEQ. The V and J ends lost 0 bases and 7 bases respectively, with 12 bases between them. The CDR3 runs 15 residues. CDR3: CASSQERRVSGELFF. CDR3 nucleotide sequence: TGTGCCAGCAGCCAAGAAAGGCGAGTCAGCGGGGAGCTGTTTTTT.

The DNA for the CDR3 is TGTGCCACCTCCGGACAGGGGAACACTGAAGCTTTCTTT. Amino acid sequence: CATSGQGNTEAFF. V is TRBV12-3 or TRBV12-4 and J is TRBJ1-1; 8 bases fit TRBD1. J gave up 1 base and V 10 bases, and 5 bases lay outside the gene matches. This CDR3 spans 13 amino acids.

The rearrangement uses TRBV10-3 and TRBJ2-1, with D hard to call. The J call may not be correct, given that the DNA end is closer to TRBJ2-7. This CDR3 contains 13 residues. Germline V gene sequence: CDR1 ENHRY, CDR2 SYGVKD. DNA for the CDR3: TGTGCCACGGAAGGGTTGCTCTACAATGAGCAGTACTTC. It yields the protein CATEGLLYNEQYF.

On this clonotype itself: An end of the junction differs from the germline gene, which may be a read error. The J gene is TRBJ2-4, the V gene TRBV6-1; tentatively, D is TRBD1 (6 bases). This CDR3 is built from 14 residues. Germline CDR1 is MNHNS and CDR2 is SASEGT. The CDR3 sequence is CASSPPVTRDIRYF. The CDR3 DNA is TGTGCCAGCAGCCCGCCCGTGACTCGGGACATTCGGTACTTC.

This clonotype came up a few times. The V and J genes are TRBV5-5 and TRBJ2-7; 8 bases line up with TRBD1. This CDR3 contains 16 residues. The V and J ends lost 3 bases and 2 bases, in that order; junction bases with no gene match: 10. Looked up from germline, CDR1 is SGHKS and CDR2 is YYEKEE (reference sequence). For the CDR3, the DNA is TGTGCCAGCAGCTGTCATGACAGGGGCGCCACCTACGAGCAGTACTTC. It codes for CASSCHDRGATYEQYF.

A note on this clonotype: At one end the junction does not follow the germline gene, possibly because of a read error. The CDR3 is CAASEIAGEETQYF. As DNA, the CDR3 is TGTGCCGCCAGTGAAATCGCGGGGGAAGAGACCCAGTACTTC. The chain couples TRBV24-1 to TRBJ2-5; 7 positions agree with TRBD2. CDR1 is KGHDR and CDR2 is SFDVKD in the germline V gene. The CDR3 has 14 amino acids.

About this clonotype: Sequence at one end of the junction differs from germline and may be a read error. The chain carries TRBV6-5 and TRBJ2-7; D is unclear. This CDR3 is built from 13 residues. Germline V gene lookup returns CDR1 MNHEY and CDR2 SVGAGI. The CDR3 DNA follows: TGTACCAGCAGTTACTCGGAGTTATACGAGCAGTACTTC. It codes for CTSSYSELYEQYF.